The sequence of this T cell receptor beta chain was determined in a study of shared clonotypes between healthy human individuals. Germline assignment: CDR1 MNHEY and CDR2 SMNVEV (reference sequence). The CDR3 extends over 13 amino acids. Trimming removed 5 bases from V and 5 bases from J, with 12 bases in between. Terminally differentiated effector memory CD45RA+ cells were left out of the naive CD8 fraction, which was CD45RO-negative and positively selected for CCR7. For every subset, genomic DNA was evenly distributed across several immunoSEQ plates. TCRdb keeps only in-frame clones here, not all; method: immunoSEQ multiplex PCR. The table shows approximately 590,000 clones, with nearly 97% occurring only once.

The chain recombines TRBV27 with TRBJ1-2; no clear D. The sequence was collected from a woman between 25 and 40 years old in good health. Sequenced sample: naive CD8+ T cells sorted from blood. The CDR3 DNA reads as TGTGCCAGCAGTCCTCGATACCCGTATGGCTACACCTTC. Encoded protein: CASSPRYPYGYTF.